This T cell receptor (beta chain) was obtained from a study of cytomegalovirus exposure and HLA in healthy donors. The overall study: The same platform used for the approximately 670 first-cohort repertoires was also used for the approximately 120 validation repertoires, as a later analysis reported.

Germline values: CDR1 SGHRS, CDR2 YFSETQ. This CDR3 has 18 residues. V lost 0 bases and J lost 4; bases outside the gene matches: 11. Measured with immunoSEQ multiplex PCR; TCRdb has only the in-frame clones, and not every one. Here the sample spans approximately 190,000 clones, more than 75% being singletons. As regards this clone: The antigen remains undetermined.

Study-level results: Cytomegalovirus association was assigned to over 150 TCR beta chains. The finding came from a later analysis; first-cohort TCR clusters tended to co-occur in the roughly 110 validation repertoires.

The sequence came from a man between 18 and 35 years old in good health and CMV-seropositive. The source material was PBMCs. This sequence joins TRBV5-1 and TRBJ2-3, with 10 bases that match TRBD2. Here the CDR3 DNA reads TGCGCCAGCAGCTTGGAACGCCTAGCGGGAGTGGTCGCAGATACGCAGTATTTT. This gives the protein CASSLERLAGVVADTQYF.